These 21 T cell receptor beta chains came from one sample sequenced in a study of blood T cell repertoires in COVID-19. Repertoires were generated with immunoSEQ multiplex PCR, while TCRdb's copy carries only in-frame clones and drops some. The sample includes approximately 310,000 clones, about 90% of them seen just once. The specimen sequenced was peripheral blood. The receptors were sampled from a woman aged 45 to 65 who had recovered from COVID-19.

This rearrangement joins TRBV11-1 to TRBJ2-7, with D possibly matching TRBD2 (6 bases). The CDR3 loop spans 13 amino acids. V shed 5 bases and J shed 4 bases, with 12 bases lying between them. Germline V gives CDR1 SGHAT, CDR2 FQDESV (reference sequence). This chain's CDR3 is CASSLLRGYEQYF. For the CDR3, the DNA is TGTGCCAGCAGCCTCCTCCGGGGGTACGAGCAGTACTTC.

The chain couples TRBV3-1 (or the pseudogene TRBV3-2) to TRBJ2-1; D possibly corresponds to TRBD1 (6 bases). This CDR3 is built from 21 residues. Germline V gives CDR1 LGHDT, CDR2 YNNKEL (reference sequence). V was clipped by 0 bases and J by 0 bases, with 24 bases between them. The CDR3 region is CASSQDGQRLAWSGSYNEQFF. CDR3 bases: TGTGCCAGCAGCCAAGATGGACAGAGACTTGCTTGGTCGGGCTCCTACAATGAGCAGTTCTTC.

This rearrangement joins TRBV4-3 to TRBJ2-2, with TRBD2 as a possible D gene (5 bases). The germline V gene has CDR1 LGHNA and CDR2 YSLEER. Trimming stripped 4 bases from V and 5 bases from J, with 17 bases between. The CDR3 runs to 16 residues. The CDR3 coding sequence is TGCGCCAGCAGCCGAGGTACTATAAGAGGGACCGGGGAGCTGTTTTTT. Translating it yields CASSRGTIRGTGELFF.

The CDR3 loop reads CASSYRGDGTEAFF. CDR3 nucleotides: TGTGCCAGCAGCTATCGGGGAGACGGGACTGAAGCTTTCTTT. J is TRBJ1-1 and V is TRBV11-3, with D unclear. V lost 4 bases to trimming and J lost 5 bases, with 14 bases between them. Germline-derived CDR1 and CDR2 are SGHNT and YENEEA. The CDR3 extends over 14 amino acids.

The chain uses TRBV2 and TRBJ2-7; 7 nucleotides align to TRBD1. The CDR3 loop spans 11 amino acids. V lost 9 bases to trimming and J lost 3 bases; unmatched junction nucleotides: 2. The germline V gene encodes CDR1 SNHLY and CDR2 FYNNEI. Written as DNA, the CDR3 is TGTGCCAGTAGACAGGGCTACGAGCAGTACTTC. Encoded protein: CASRQGYEQYF.

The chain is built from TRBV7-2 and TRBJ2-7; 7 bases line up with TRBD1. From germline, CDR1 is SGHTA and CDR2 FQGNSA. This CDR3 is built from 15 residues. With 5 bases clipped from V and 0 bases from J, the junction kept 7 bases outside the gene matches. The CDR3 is CASSPDRSISYEQYF. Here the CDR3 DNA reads TGTGCCAGCAGCCCGGACAGGTCTATCTCCTACGAGCAGTACTTC.

The CDR3 spells CASGDRANTEAFF. The CDR3 region has the DNA TGTGCCAGCGGGGACAGGGCGAACACTGAAGCTTTCTTT. This sequence joins TRBV6-5 and TRBJ1-1, with 9 nucleotides matching TRBD1. The ends lost 8 bases at V and 1 base at J; junction bases unmatched: 2. Germline lookup yields CDR1 MNHEY and CDR2 SVGAGI. CDR3 length: 13 residues.

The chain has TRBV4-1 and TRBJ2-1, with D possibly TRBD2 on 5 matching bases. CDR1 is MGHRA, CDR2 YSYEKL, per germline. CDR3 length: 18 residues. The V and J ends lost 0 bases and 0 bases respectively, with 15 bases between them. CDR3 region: CASSQEVRVGSSYNEQFF. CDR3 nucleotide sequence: TGCGCCAGCAGCCAAGAGGTTAGGGTGGGGAGCTCCTACAATGAGCAGTTCTTC.

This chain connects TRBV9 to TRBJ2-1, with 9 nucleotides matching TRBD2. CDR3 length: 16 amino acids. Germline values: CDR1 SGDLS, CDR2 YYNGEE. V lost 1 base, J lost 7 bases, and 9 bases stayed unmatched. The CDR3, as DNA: TGTGCCAGCAGCGTACTTGCGGGGGGGCCTTGGAATGAGCAGTTCTTC. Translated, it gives CASSVLAGGPWNEQFF.

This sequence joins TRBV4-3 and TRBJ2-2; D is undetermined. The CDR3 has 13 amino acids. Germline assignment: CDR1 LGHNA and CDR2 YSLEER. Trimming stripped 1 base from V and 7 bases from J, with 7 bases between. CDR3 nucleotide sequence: TGCGCCAGCAGCCAAGGGAGAGTCGGGGAGCTGTTTTTT. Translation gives CASSQGRVGELFF.

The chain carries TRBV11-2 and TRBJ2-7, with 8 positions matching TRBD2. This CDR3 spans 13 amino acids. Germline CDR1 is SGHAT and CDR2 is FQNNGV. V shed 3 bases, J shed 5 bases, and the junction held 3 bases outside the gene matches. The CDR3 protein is CASSFAGGDEQYF. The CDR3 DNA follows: TGTGCCAGCAGCTTCGCGGGAGGAGACGAGCAGTACTTC.

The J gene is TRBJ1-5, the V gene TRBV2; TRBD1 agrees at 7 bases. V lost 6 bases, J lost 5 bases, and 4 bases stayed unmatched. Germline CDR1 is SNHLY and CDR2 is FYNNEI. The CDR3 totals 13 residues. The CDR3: CASRGGRDQPQHF. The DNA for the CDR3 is TGTGCCAGCAGAGGGGGCAGAGATCAGCCCCAGCATTTT.

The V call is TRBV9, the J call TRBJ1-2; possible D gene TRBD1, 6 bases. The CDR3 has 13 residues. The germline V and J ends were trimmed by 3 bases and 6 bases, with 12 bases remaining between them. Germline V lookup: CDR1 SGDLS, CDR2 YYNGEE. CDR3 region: CASSANRVNGYTF. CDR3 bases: TGTGCCAGCAGCGCCAACAGGGTAAATGGCTACACCTTC.

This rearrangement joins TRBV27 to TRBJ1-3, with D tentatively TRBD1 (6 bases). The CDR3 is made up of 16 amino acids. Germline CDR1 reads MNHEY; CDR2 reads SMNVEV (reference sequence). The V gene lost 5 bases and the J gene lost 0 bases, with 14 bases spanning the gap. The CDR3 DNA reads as TGTGCCAGCAGTAAATCCGGGACACGCTCTGGAAACACCATATATTTT. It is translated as CASSKSGTRSGNTIYF.

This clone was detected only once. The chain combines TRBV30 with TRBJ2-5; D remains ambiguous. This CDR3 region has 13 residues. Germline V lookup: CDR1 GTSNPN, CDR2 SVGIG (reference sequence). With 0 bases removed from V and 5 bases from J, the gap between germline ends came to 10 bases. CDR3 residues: CAWSVLWSETQYF. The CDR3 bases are TGTGCCTGGAGTGTACTTTGGTCGGAGACCCAGTACTTC.

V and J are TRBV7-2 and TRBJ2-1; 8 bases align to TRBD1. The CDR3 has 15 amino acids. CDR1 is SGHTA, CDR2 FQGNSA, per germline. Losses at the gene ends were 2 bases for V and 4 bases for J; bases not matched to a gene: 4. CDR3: CASSLQTGEYNEQFF. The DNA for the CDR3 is TGTGCCAGCAGCTTACAGACAGGGGAATACAATGAGCAGTTCTTC.

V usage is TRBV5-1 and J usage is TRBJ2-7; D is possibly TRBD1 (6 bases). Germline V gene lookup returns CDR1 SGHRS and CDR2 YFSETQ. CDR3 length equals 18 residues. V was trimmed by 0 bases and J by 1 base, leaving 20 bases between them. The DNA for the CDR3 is TGCGCCAGCAGCTTGGGAGGGGGTCATCCAGCCCTTTCCTACGAGCAGTACTTC. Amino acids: CASSLGGGHPALSYEQYF.

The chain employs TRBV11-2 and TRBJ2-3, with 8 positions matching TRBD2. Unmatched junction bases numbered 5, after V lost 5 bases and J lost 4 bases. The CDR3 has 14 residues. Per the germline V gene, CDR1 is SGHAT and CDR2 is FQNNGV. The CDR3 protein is CASSLGGDADTQYF. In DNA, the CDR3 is TGTGCCAGCAGCCTCGGGGGGGACGCAGATACGCAGTATTTT.

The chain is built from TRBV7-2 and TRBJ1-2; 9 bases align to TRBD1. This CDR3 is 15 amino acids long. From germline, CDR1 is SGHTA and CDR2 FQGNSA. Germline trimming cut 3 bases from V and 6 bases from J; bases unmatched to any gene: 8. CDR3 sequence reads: CASSLGTGFADGYTF. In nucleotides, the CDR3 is TGTGCCAGCAGCTTGGGGACAGGGTTCGCCGATGGCTACACCTTC.

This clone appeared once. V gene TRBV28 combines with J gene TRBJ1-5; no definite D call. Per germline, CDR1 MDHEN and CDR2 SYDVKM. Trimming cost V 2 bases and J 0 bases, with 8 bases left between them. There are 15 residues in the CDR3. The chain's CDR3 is CASSLPVHSNQPQHF. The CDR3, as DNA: TGTGCCAGCAGTTTACCGGTCCATAGCAATCAGCCCCAGCATTTT.

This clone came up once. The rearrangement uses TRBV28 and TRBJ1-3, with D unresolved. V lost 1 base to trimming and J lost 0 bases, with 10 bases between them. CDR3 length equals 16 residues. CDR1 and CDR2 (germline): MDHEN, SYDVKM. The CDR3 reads CASSLSQASSGNTIYF. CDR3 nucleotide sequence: TGTGCCAGCAGTTTATCTCAGGCCAGCTCTGGAAACACCATATATTTT.